The 29 T cell receptor beta chains below come from one sample, sequenced in a study of cytomegalovirus exposure and HLA in healthy donors. PCR involved 60 Vbeta and 13 Jbeta primers. Repertoires were generated with immunoSEQ multiplex PCR, while TCRdb's copy carries only in-frame clones and drops some. The table has tens of thousands of clones, 62% seen once; the top ten hold approximately 5.8%. The specimen sequenced was PBMCs. The origin of the receptors is a woman in her twenties or thirties in good health and CMV-seropositive.

V is TRBV27 and J is TRBJ1-1; 7 bases align to TRBD1. The germline V gene has CDR1 MNHEY and CDR2 SMNVEV (reference sequence). J was trimmed by 4 bases and V by 5 bases; bases with no gene match: 10. CDR3 length: 15 residues. This chain's CDR3 is CASSERRGSGTEAFF. CDR3 nucleotides: TGTGCCAGCAGTGAGCGCAGGGGGAGCGGCACTGAAGCTTTCTTT.

This chain links TRBV6-5 with TRBJ2-3, with D tentatively TRBD2 (6 bases). V was shortened by 5 bases and J by 13 bases, with 16 bases between the two germline ends. Germline CDR1 MNHEY, CDR2 SVGAGI. The CDR3 totals 12 residues. The CDR3 DNA reads as TGTGCCAGCAGTAACCCTGCGGGGATAAAGTATTTT. It codes for CASSNPAGIKYF.

This chain joins TRBV4-1 and TRBJ1-1; D may be TRBD1 (6 bases). The germline CDR1 and CDR2 sequences are MGHRA and YSYEKL. V lost 3 bases and J lost 4, with 15 bases in between. CDR3 size: 15 residues. The CDR3 protein is CASSHTRGLSTEAFF. Written as DNA, the CDR3 is TGCGCCAGCAGCCACACCAGGGGTTTAAGCACTGAAGCTTTCTTT.

This clone occurred once. The chain links TRBV30 to TRBJ2-3, with TRBD1 identical over 7 bases. V shed 1 base, J shed 0 bases, and the junction held 1 base outside the gene matches. Germline V lookup: CDR1 GTSNPN, CDR2 SVGIG (reference sequence). CDR3 length: 14 amino acids. CDR3 region: CAWSAGQSTDTQYF. The CDR3 nucleotides read TGTGCCTGGAGTGCGGGACAGAGCACAGATACGCAGTATTTT. Full variable domain (missing parts from reference TRBV30 and TRBJ2-3): SQTIHQWPATLVQPVGSPLSLECTVEGTSNPNLYWYRQAAGRGLQLLFYSVGIGQISSEVPQNLSASRPQDRQFILSSKKLLLSDSGFYLCAWSAGQSTDTQYFGPGTRLTVL.

The chain has TRBV4-2 and TRBJ2-5; 9 bases agree with TRBD2. The V gene's germline CDR1 is LGHNA and CDR2 YNFKEQ. V lost 1 base and J lost 4; bases outside the gene matches: 10. This CDR3 is 17 amino acids long. The CDR3: CASSQVPAGGLGETQYF. In DNA form, the CDR3 reads TGTGCCAGCAGCCAAGTCCCGGCGGGGGGGCTGGGAGAGACCCAGTACTTC.

The chain joins TRBV6-5 to TRBJ1-1; maybe TRBD1 (6 bases). Germline V CDR1 and CDR2: MNHEY, SVGAGI. The CDR3 runs to 15 residues. V lost 0 bases to trimming and J lost 0 bases, with 8 bases between them. The DNA for the CDR3 is TGTGCCAGCAGTTACTCAAACAGGGTGAACACTGAAGCTTTCTTT. Translation gives CASSYSNRVNTEAFF.

The CDR3 bases are TGTGCCAGCAGCGTCAATACAAACGAGCAGTACTTC. This codes for CASSVNTNEQYF. The chain combines TRBV5-6 with TRBJ2-7; no clear D gene. Per germline, CDR1 SGHDT and CDR2 YYEEEE. V was cut by 4 bases and J by 5 bases, with 10 bases left in between. This CDR3 comprises 12 residues. Drawing the rest from reference TRBV5-6 and TRBJ2-7, the complete variable domain is DAGVTQSPTHLIKTRGQQVTLRCSPKSGHDTVSWYQQALGQGPQFIFQYYEEEERQRGNFPDRFSGHQFPNYSSELNVNALLLGDSALYLCASSVNTNEQYFGPGTRLTVT.

The chain links TRBV6-5 to TRBJ1-2, with 9 bases lining up with TRBD1. V dropped 4 bases and J dropped 8; count of bases not matched to a gene: 8. CDR1 and CDR2 (germline): MNHEY, SVGAGI. The CDR3 loop spans 14 amino acids. CDR3 bases: TGTGCCAGCAGTTTGGACAGGGGAATGGGGGGCTACACCTTC. Protein sequence: CASSLDRGMGGYTF.

This clone has more than one count but fewer than ten. V gene TRBV5-1 combines with J gene TRBJ2-2; 7 bases map to TRBD1. After removal of 4 bases from V and 4 bases from J, the junction contained 10 bases not matched to a gene. Germline V CDR1 and CDR2: SGHRS, YFSETQ. The CDR3 spans 16 residues. The CDR3 loop reads CASSPAGPGGTGELFF. DNA for the CDR3: TGCGCCAGCAGCCCCGCGGGCCCAGGGGGCACCGGGGAGCTGTTTTTT.

The chain is built from TRBV11-3 and TRBJ2-3; a possible D gene is TRBD1 (6 bases). Trimming left V 2 bases short and J 6 bases short, with 12 bases between. CDR3 length: 14 amino acids. Per the germline V gene, CDR1 is SGHNT and CDR2 is YENEEA. CDR3 sequence reads: CASSLIQGMDTQYF. The CDR3 bases are TGTGCCAGCAGCTTAATACAGGGAATGGATACGCAGTATTTT.

This clone has more than one count but fewer than ten. This chain joins TRBV6-4 and TRBJ2-4; D possibly corresponds to TRBD1 (5 bases). The CDR3 runs 18 residues. The ends were cut back, 7 bases at V and 0 bases at J, with 22 bases in the middle. Germline CDR1 and CDR2: MRHNA and SNTAGT. The CDR3 loop reads CASIKGILTGLAKNIQYF. The CDR3 DNA follows: TGTGCCAGCATCAAAGGTATCTTAACAGGTCTAGCCAAAAACATTCAGTACTTC.

The chain recombines TRBV28 with TRBJ1-2; D unclear. Germline values: CDR1 MDHEN, CDR2 SYDVKM. The CDR3 consists of 12 residues. V lost 3 bases and J lost 8, with 10 bases in between. The CDR3 DNA follows: TGTGCCAGCAGTTTGCAGGCTCGGGGCTACACCTTC. Its translation: CASSLQARGYTF.

The rearrangement uses TRBV7-2 and TRBJ2-5; D may be TRBD2 (6 bases). The CDR3 contains 15 residues. CDR1 SGHTA and CDR2 FQGNSA come from the germline V gene. The V end lost 1 base, the J end lost 5 bases, and 14 bases lay between the germline ends. The DNA for the CDR3 is TGTGCCAGCAGCTTAGATAAAGGGAGGTCGGAGACCCAGTACTTC. It specifies CASSLDKGRSETQYF.

This clone was seen once. The chain carries TRBV10-3 and TRBJ2-5; D is unresolved. CDR1 is ENHRY and CDR2 is SYGVKD in the germline V gene. The CDR3 length is 12 residues. V dropped 6 bases and J dropped 1 base, with 6 bases sitting between them. In DNA form, the CDR3 reads TGTGCCATCAGCCACGGCCAAGAGACCCAGTACTTC. Translating gives CAISHGQETQYF.

CDR3 sequence (DNA): TGTGCCAGCAGTTTGCGGGGGGGCGATACGCAGTATTTT. Protein sequence: CASSLRGGDTQYF. V gene TRBV28 combines with J gene TRBJ2-3; 9 nucleotides line up with TRBD2. Trimming removed 3 bases from V and 6 bases from J; junction bases left unmatched: 1. Germline V gene lookup returns CDR1 MDHEN and CDR2 SYDVKM. CDR3 length equals 13 residues.

The J gene is TRBJ2-7, the V gene TRBV9; D not resolved. Germline values: CDR1 SGDLS, CDR2 YYNGEE. CDR3 length: 13 residues. Trimming shortened V by 0 bases and J by 3 bases, and 7 bases separated the two germline ends. The CDR3 reads CASSVAPLYEQYF. DNA of the CDR3: TGTGCCAGCAGCGTAGCTCCTCTCTACGAGCAGTACTTC.

The V gene is TRBV19, the J gene TRBJ1-1, with a tentative D call TRBD1 (6 bases). The germline CDR1 and CDR2 sequences are LNHDA and SQIVND (reference sequence). The CDR3 has 13 residues. V lost 7 bases to trimming and J lost 10 bases, with 19 bases between them. The CDR3 is CASKGTPAERAFF. CDR3 nucleotide sequence: TGTGCCAGTAAGGGGACACCGGCTGAGCGAGCTTTCTTT.

Details on this clone: This same CDR3 is encoded by further DNA sequences in the sample. The CDR3 DNA is TGTGCCAGCAGTTACGGCGGCAGTCGCACAGATACGCAGTATTTT. This translates into CASSYGGSRTDTQYF. The V and J genes are TRBV6-5 and TRBJ2-3; D ambiguous. Deletions cut 2 bases from V and 1 base from J, with 10 bases between. CDR3 length: 15 amino acids. Germline CDR1 reads MNHEY; CDR2 reads SVGAGI.

This clone was seen more than once but under ten times. This chain connects TRBV4-3 to TRBJ1-4, with 7 nucleotides matching TRBD1. J was trimmed by 8 bases and V by 0 bases; bases with no gene match: 6. Germline values: CDR1 LGHNA, CDR2 YSLEER. CDR3 size: 15 residues. The CDR3 region has the DNA TGCGCCAGCAGCCAAGAGGGACAGAAGTGGGAAAAACTGTTTTTT. This translates into CASSQEGQKWEKLFF.

Concerning this clone: At one of its ends the junction is not consistent with the germline gene, which may arise from a read error. The CDR3 region has the DNA TGCGCCAGCAGCTTGGACAGGACTAACTATGGCTACCCCTTC. It encodes CASSLDRTNYGYPF. The chain uses TRBV5-1 and TRBJ1-2; D might be TRBD1 (5 bases). This CDR3 is built from 14 residues. Germline values: CDR1 SGHRS, CDR2 YFSETQ.

The J gene is TRBJ2-5, the V gene TRBV6-6; the match to TRBD2 covers 7 bases. The DNA end favors TRBJ2-7, so the J call may be wrong. CDR3 length: 14 amino acids. Germline CDR1 is MNHNY and CDR2 is SVGAGI (reference sequence). The CDR3, as DNA: TGTGCCAGCAGTCCTAGCGGAACACGCTACGAGCAGTACTTC. It is translated as CASSPSGTRYEQYF.

The chain employs TRBV18 and TRBJ2-5, with TRBD1 identical over 11 bases. This CDR3 is built from 15 residues. The junction had 5 bases not matched to a gene; V was cut back by 3 bases and J by 5 bases. Germline lookup yields CDR1 KGHSH and CDR2 LQKENI. The CDR3 nucleotides are TGTGCCAGCTCACCGCGGACAGGGGGCAGGGAGACCCAGTACTTC. Its translation is CASSPRTGGRETQYF.

In this sample, this clone turned up a few times. The chain uses TRBV5-1 and TRBJ2-2; D ambiguous. Trimming stripped 0 bases from V and 3 bases from J, with 6 bases between. The germline CDR1 and CDR2 sequences are SGHRS and YFSETQ. This CDR3 comprises 14 residues. CDR3 coding DNA: TGCGCCAGCAGCTTGGCCACTGACACCGGGGAGCTGTTTTTT. This encodes CASSLATDTGELFF.

This chain uses TRBV19 with TRBJ2-3; a weak D match, TRBD1 (6 bases). Germline-derived CDR1 and CDR2 are LNHDA and SQIVND (reference sequence). The CDR3 extends over 16 amino acids. The ends were cut back, 1 base at V and 2 bases at J, with 13 bases in the middle. For the CDR3, the DNA is TGTGCCAGTAGTATAGCTGGGAACAGGGCCACAGATACGCAGTATTTT. Its translation is CASSIAGNRATDTQYF.

The V and J genes are TRBV28 and TRBJ1-2, with TRBD1 matching over 10 bases. CDR1 is MDHEN and CDR2 is SYDVKM in the germline V gene. The CDR3 covers 18 residues. After removal of 3 bases from V and 4 bases from J, the junction contained 14 bases not matched to a gene. In DNA, the CDR3 is TGTGCCAGCAGTTTCCCCCCGGGACAGGGGCCCTCATCCTATGGCTACACCTTC. Protein: CASSFPPGQGPSSYGYTF.

The chain is built from TRBV12-5 and TRBJ2-3, with 13 bases matching TRBD2. From germline, CDR1 is LGHNT and CDR2 FRNRAP. V shed 5 bases and J 4 bases; nucleotides not matched to a gene: 6. The CDR3 spans 16 residues. The CDR3 coding sequence is TGTGCTAGTGGTCGCCGGACTAGCGGGGGTTCAGATACGCAGTATTTT. It translates to CASGRRTSGGSDTQYF.

This chain uses TRBV10-3 with TRBJ2-6; 12 bases match TRBD1. The ends lost 4 bases at V and 1 base at J; junction bases unmatched: 2. The CDR3 covers 17 residues. Germline V gene sequence: CDR1 ENHRY, CDR2 SYGVKD. CDR3 loop: CAISGGQGASGANVLTF. The CDR3 nucleotides read TGTGCCATCAGTGGGGGACAGGGGGCGTCTGGGGCCAACGTCCTGACTTTC.

This rearrangement joins TRBV25-1 to TRBJ2-7, with TRBD2 as a possible D gene (5 bases). The CDR3 extends over 12 amino acids. Germline V gives CDR1 MGHDK, CDR2 SYGVNS. V lost 2 bases and J 4 bases, leaving 6 bases between the germline ends. The CDR3 sequence: CASSEPGYEQYF. The DNA for the CDR3 is TGTGCCAGCAGTGAACCGGGGTACGAGCAGTACTTC.

This clone was recorded only once. The rearrangement joins TRBV19 to TRBJ1-5; TRBD1 might be the D (6 bases). The CDR3 has 16 amino acids. V was trimmed by 3 bases and J by 5 bases, leaving 17 bases between them. The germline gives CDR1 LNHDA, CDR2 SQIVND (reference sequence). CDR3 residues: CASSIGRGGRDQPQHF. CDR3 nucleotide sequence: TGTGCCAGTAGTATCGGTCGAGGGGGAAGGGATCAGCCCCAGCATTTT.